This T cell receptor beta chain was identified in a study of T cells in Graves' hyperthyroidism and ophthalmopathy. Study-wide context: The blood sample was taken at first diagnosis, before treatment began.

This clonotype was seen more than once but under ten times. Its specificity is not known. Regarding the study as a whole: Most expanded thyroid clonotypes above 0.001 recurred in blood.

This CDR3 has 13 amino acids. Trimming left V 7 bases short and J 4 bases short, with 15 bases between. CDR1 and CDR2 from the germline V gene are DFQATT and SNEGSKA (reference sequence). Amplified regions were TCR beta CDR3 sequences from RNA transcripts. The HTBI primer set drove a first-round RT-PCR of the TCR CDR3. TCRdb ran MiXCR on the multiplex PCR reads and lists one entry per CDR3 protein. The sample shows hundreds of thousands of distinct CDR3 sequences, 14% to 15% of them seen only once. The chain couples TRBV20-1 to TRBJ2-3; TRBD2 might be the D (6 bases). Source material: blood. The receptor comes from a young woman with Graves' hyperthyroidism. CDR3: CSVPRLGADTQYF. CDR3 nucleotides: TGCAGTGTACCACGACTAGGGGCAGATACGCAGTATTTT.